Only a few counts were recorded for the clone carrying this T cell receptor beta chain. Antigen specificity is unknown. A much larger clone lies one base from this, so it may be a read error. This sample is drawn from a study of blood T cells in healthy people across ages. It was with a sample-barcoded 5' primer and a J-beta primer mix that a second PCR of roughly 6 to 12 cycles was run. One entry per CDR3 protein results from TCRdb running MiXCR on the 5' RACE reads. The sample has about 800,000 distinct CDR3 sequences; approximately 25% are singletons. V was trimmed by 8 bases and J by 5 bases, leaving 15 bases between them. The CDR3 length is 12 residues. Germline V gives CDR1 SQVTM, CDR2 ANQGSEA. Whole-study findings and limits: With unsorted PBMCs, a conclusive comparison of naive versus antigen-experienced cells was not possible. The fall in TCR beta diversity per million T cells was roughly linear with age.

Total RNA, at least 5.5 micrograms per sample, was extracted from PBMCs. The sample also formed part of further work on T cells of mothers and their children. That study reports: Related pairs of mothers and children showed slightly higher, non-significant overlap versus unrelated pairs.

Sample: blood. The V and J genes are TRBV29-1 and TRBJ2-5; D is undetermined. The clonotype originates from a boy aged 5-17 years in good health. CDR3 amino acids: CSLTAGVETQYF. CDR3 in DNA: TGCAGCCTAACGGCAGGCGTCGAGACCCAGTACTTC.